The 22 T cell receptor beta chains below were found in one sample sequenced in a study of molecular identifiers for immune sequencing clone quantification. TCRdb reprocessed the PCR reads via MiXCR and lists one record per CDR3 protein. The table has 90,000 to 120,000 distinct CDR3 sequences, around a third seen once. Sequences were obtained from naive CD8+ T cells from blood, with Jurkat cell RNA spiked in. Subset described: FACS-sorted CD8+CD4-CCR7+CD45RA+ naive T cells. Receptors originate from a human donor in good health. Some libraries in this study had Jurkat cell RNA spiked in.

This clonotype was counted at least ten times. This sequence joins TRBV7-9 and TRBJ1-5; D may be TRBD1 (5 bases). The CDR3 has 15 amino acids. Germline V gene lookup returns CDR1 SEHNR and CDR2 FQNEAQ (reference sequence). V lost 5 bases and J 0 bases, leaving 11 bases between the germline ends. The CDR3 loop reads CASSPPGNSNQPQHF. The CDR3 DNA is TGTGCCAGCAGCCCCCCAGGGAATAGCAATCAGCCCCAGCATTTT.

This clonotype was seen at least ten times. The chain employs TRBV7-9 and TRBJ2-3; D possibly matches TRBD1 or TRBD2 (5 bases each). Per the germline V gene, CDR1 is SEHNR and CDR2 is FQNEAQ (reference sequence). The CDR3 extends over 16 amino acids. V was clipped by 5 bases and J by 1 base, with 16 bases between them. In nucleotides, the CDR3 is TGTGCCAGCAGCCCACGGGACCGCCTCGGCACAGATACGCAGTATTTT. It is translated as CASSPRDRLGTDTQYF.

As concerns this clonotype: A read error may account for a junction end that differs from germline. The rearrangement joins TRBV27 to TRBJ2-4; D not resolved. CDR3 length: 14 residues. The V gene's germline CDR1 is MNHEY and CDR2 SMNVEV (reference sequence). In nucleotides, the CDR3 is TGTGCCGGCAGTTCAGCCAACGCCAAAAACATTCAGTACTTC. Its translation: CAGSSANAKNIQYF.

The rearrangement uses TRBV28 and TRBJ2-6; D might be TRBD2 (6 bases). The CDR3 consists of 15 residues. Germline CDR1 and CDR2: MDHEN and SYDVKM. V lost 1 base and J lost 3, with 7 bases in between. The CDR3 loop is CASSLSGDGANVLTF. For the CDR3, the DNA is TGTGCCAGCAGTTTATCGGGGGATGGGGCCAACGTCCTGACTTTC.

This clonotype was found many times. The V and J genes are TRBV7-8 and TRBJ2-3; no clear D gene. CDR1 SGHVS and CDR2 FQNEAQ come from the germline V gene. The CDR3 extends over 12 amino acids. The ends were cut back, 5 bases at V and 3 bases at J, with 6 bases in the middle. The CDR3 region is CASSAVTDTQYF. CDR3 sequence (DNA): TGTGCCAGCAGCGCGGTAACAGATACGCAGTATTTT.

This clonotype was seen a few times. V gene TRBV9 combines with J gene TRBJ2-2; maybe TRBD2 (5 bases). This CDR3 is 13 amino acids long. The germline V gene has CDR1 SGDLS and CDR2 YYNGEE. The V end lost 4 bases, the J end lost 5 bases, and 9 bases lay between the germline ends. Written as DNA, the CDR3 is TGTGCCAGCAGCCCCCGCGGGACCGGGGAGCTGTTTTTT. Translating gives CASSPRGTGELFF.

This clonotype was counted at least ten times. The V and J genes are TRBV5-1 and TRBJ1-1; TRBD1 matches at 12 bases. V trimming: 1 base; J trimming: 1 base; junction bases outside the gene matches: 11. Per germline, CDR1 SGHRS and CDR2 YFSETQ. This CDR3 region has 19 residues. CDR3 residues: CASSLFPPGQGARNTEAFF. In DNA form, the CDR3 reads TGCGCCAGCAGCTTGTTCCCTCCGGGACAGGGGGCACGGAACACTGAAGCTTTCTTT.

This clonotype has more than one count but fewer than ten. The chain combines TRBV27 with TRBJ2-7, with unresolved D. This CDR3 spans 14 amino acids. Per the germline V gene, CDR1 is MNHEY and CDR2 is SMNVEV (reference sequence). Trimming took off 7 bases at V and 2 bases at J, with 15 bases between the two ends. The DNA of the CDR3 is TGTGCCAGCACCCCCGGTGAGAAAGCCTACGAGCAGTACTTC. Residues: CASTPGEKAYEQYF.

This clonotype came up a few times. The chain couples TRBV19 to TRBJ2-7, with D possibly TRBD2 on 5 matching bases. The CDR3 runs 14 residues. The ends were cut back, 3 bases at V and 4 bases at J, with 13 bases in the middle. The germline gives CDR1 LNHDA, CDR2 SQIVND (reference sequence). This CDR3 is CASSMTNQEYEQYF. The CDR3 DNA follows: TGTGCCAGTAGTATGACTAATCAGGAGTACGAGCAGTACTTC.

This clonotype was counted ten times or more. The J gene is TRBJ2-3, the V gene TRBV28, with D possibly matching TRBD2 (6 bases). Germline V gives CDR1 MDHEN, CDR2 SYDVKM. CDR3 length: 13 residues. V lost 6 bases, J lost 6 bases, and 13 bases lay in between. The CDR3 bases are TGTGCCAGCAGAACGCTAGCGTTGGATACGCAGTATTTT. This gives the protein CASRTLALDTQYF.

This clonotype was observed at least ten times. The genes are TRBV20-1 and TRBJ2-5; D uncertain. Germline CDR1 is DFQATT and CDR2 is SNEGSKA (reference sequence). The ends were cut back, 1 base at V and 0 bases at J, with 6 bases in the middle. CDR3 length equals 13 residues. The DNA for the CDR3 is TGCAGTGCTAGAGTTGGGTACCAAGAGACCCAGTACTTC. Translation: CSARVGYQETQYF.

This clonotype was seen only once. A much larger clone lies a single base off, so this may be a read error. V is TRBV28 and J is TRBJ2-7; no clear D gene. The germline gives CDR1 MDHEN, CDR2 SYDVKM. This CDR3 is built from 11 residues. Trimming took 8 bases from V and 6 from J, leaving 11 bases between them. CDR3 sequence (DNA): TGTGCCAGCGGAATTACTGGCGAGCAGTACTTC. It yields the protein CASGITGEQYF.

Of note for this clonotype: A single base separates this from a much larger clone, so it may be a read error. The rearrangement uses TRBV28 and TRBJ2-2; perhaps D is TRBD1 or TRBD2 (6 bases each). This CDR3 contains 14 residues. Germline V gene sequence: CDR1 MDHEN, CDR2 SYDVKM. CDR3 sequence reads: CASRDTGRTGGLFF. The CDR3 nucleotides are TGTGCCAGCAGGGACACAGGGAGGACCGGGGGGCTGTTTTTT.

CDR3 nucleotide sequence: TGCAGTGCTAGGGGTAGACTAGCGGGACGGGTTAATGAGCAGTTCTTC. This codes for CSARGRLAGRVNEQFF. This chain connects TRBV20-1 to TRBJ2-1; 11 bases are a match to TRBD2. V shed 3 bases, J shed 7 bases, and the junction held 11 bases outside the gene matches. In germline, CDR1 is DFQATT, CDR2 SNEGSKA (reference sequence). CDR3 length equals 16 residues.

The chain combines TRBV4-1 with TRBJ2-5; D remains ambiguous. CDR1 and CDR2 from the germline V gene are MGHRA and YSYEKL. V lost 3 bases to trimming and J lost 2 bases, with 16 bases between them. CDR3 length: 16 amino acids. The CDR3 DNA follows: TGCGCCAGCAGCCATCCGCCTAACCTTCCTCAAGAGACCCAGTACTTC. Amino acid sequence: CASSHPPNLPQETQYF.

The chain recombines TRBV6-2 or TRBV6-3 with TRBJ2-1; TRBD2 agrees at 13 bases. CDR3 length: 19 amino acids. Unmatched junction bases numbered 9, after V lost 4 bases and J lost 0 bases. Germline loops: CDR1 MNHEY, CDR2 SVGEGT. CDR3 nucleotides: TGTGCCAGCAGTTCCGGGACTAGCGGGACTCCTAGCTCCTACAATGAGCAGTTCTTC. This codes for CASSSGTSGTPSSYNEQFF.

V is TRBV7-2 and J is TRBJ2-1; D unresolved. V dropped 3 bases and J dropped 8 bases, with 11 bases sitting between them. This CDR3 contains 13 residues. The germline gives CDR1 SGHTA, CDR2 FQGNSA. The CDR3 reads CASSFGRYYEQFF. The CDR3 DNA reads as TGTGCCAGCAGCTTTGGACGGTACTATGAGCAGTTCTTC.

There are a few counts of this clonotype. The chain employs TRBV24-1 and TRBJ2-1; the D gene is possibly TRBD1 (7 bases). V shed 4 bases and J shed 9 bases, with 18 bases lying between them. The CDR3 extends over 15 amino acids. CDR1 is KGHDR, CDR2 SFDVKD, per germline. The CDR3 bases are TGTGCCACCAGTGACTGGGGGGACAGTCGAGGTGAGCAGTTCTTC. As protein: CATSDWGDSRGEQFF.

This chain uses TRBV29-1 with TRBJ2-1; 7 nucleotides line up with TRBD2. Germline lookup yields CDR1 SQVTM and CDR2 ANQGSEA. The length of the CDR3 is 13 residues. V shed 6 bases, J shed 3 bases, and the junction held 5 bases outside the gene matches. The CDR3 region has the DNA TGCAGCGTCGGGACTACCAACTACAATGAGCAGTTCTTC. Its protein product is CSVGTTNYNEQFF.

In its sample, this clonotype was seen many times. This rearrangement joins TRBV28 to TRBJ2-1, with 9 bases lining up with TRBD1. This CDR3 region has 15 residues. CDR1 and CDR2 (germline): MDHEN, SYDVKM. Trimming took 5 bases from V and 9 from J; bases not matched to a gene: 11. DNA for the CDR3: TGTGCCAGCAGTCCTCGAACAGGGGGCGGCTTTGAGCAGTTCTTC. Protein sequence: CASSPRTGGGFEQFF.

V gene TRBV28 combines with J gene TRBJ2-1, with D perhaps TRBD1 (6 bases). V was pared by 6 bases and J by 7 bases, with 13 bases between. CDR3 size: 13 residues. Per germline, CDR1 MDHEN and CDR2 SYDVKM. This CDR3 is CASRPDTGNEQFF. CDR3 nucleotide sequence: TGTGCCAGCAGACCGGATACAGGGAATGAGCAGTTCTTC.

In its sample, this clonotype was seen many times. The gene calls are TRBV7-6 and TRBJ1-1; D gene ambiguous. Germline CDR1 SGHVS, CDR2 FNYEAQ. This CDR3 region has 15 residues. V dropped 5 bases and J dropped 3 bases, with 16 bases sitting between them. The CDR3 sequence: CASSRNVELDTEAFF. Written as DNA, the CDR3 is TGTGCCAGCAGCCGCAATGTTGAGTTGGACACTGAAGCTTTCTTT.